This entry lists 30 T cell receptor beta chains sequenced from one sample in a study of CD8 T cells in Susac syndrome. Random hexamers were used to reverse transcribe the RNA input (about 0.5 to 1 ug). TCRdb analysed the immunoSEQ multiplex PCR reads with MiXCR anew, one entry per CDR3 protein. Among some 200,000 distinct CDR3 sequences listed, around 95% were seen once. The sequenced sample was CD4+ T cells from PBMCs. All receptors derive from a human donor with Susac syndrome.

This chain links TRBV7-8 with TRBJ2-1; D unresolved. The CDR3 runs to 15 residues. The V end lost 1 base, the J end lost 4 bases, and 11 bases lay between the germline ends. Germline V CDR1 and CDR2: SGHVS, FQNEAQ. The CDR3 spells CASSLVMAVYNEQFF. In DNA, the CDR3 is TGTGCCAGCAGCTTAGTCATGGCAGTTTACAATGAGCAGTTCTTC.

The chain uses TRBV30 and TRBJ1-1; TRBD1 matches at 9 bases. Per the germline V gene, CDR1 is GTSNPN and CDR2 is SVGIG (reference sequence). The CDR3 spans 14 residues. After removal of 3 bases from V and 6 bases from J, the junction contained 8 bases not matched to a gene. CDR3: CAWRQQGAGPEAFF. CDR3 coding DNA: TGTGCCTGGAGGCAACAGGGGGCGGGTCCTGAAGCTTTCTTT.

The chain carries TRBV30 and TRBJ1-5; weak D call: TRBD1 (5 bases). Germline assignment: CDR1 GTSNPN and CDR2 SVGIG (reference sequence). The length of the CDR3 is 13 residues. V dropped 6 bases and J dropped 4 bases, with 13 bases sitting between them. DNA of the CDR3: TGTGCCTGTCTAACTGGGGGAAATCAGCCCCAGCATTTT. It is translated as CACLTGGNQPQHF.

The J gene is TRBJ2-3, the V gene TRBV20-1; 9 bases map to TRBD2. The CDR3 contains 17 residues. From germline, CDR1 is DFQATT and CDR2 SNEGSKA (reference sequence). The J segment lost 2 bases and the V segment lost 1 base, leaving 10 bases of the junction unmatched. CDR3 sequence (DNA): TGCAGTGCTAGAGCCGGGACTAGCCTACCCCTCACAGATACGCAGTATTTT. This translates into CSARAGTSLPLTDTQYF.

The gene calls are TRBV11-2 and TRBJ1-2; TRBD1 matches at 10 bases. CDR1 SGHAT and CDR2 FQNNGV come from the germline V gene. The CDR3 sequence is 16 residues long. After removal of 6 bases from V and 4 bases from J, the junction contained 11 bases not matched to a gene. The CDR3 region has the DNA TGTGCCAGCAGTTCTTTGGTGACAGGGGGCACCTATGGCTACACCTTC. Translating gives CASSSLVTGGTYGYTF.

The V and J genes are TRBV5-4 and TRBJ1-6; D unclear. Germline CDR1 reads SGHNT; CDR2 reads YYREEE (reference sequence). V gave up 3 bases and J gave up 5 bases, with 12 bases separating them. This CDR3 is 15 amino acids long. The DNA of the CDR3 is TGTGCCAGCAGCTCCTCAACCCGTCATAATTCACCCCTCCACTTT. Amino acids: CASSSSTRHNSPLHF.

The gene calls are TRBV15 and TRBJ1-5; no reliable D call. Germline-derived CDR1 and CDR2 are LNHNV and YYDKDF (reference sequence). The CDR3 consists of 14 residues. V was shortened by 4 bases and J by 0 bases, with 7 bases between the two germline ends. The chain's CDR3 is CATSIAYSNQPQHF. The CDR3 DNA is TGTGCCACCAGCATTGCCTATAGCAATCAGCCCCAGCATTTT.

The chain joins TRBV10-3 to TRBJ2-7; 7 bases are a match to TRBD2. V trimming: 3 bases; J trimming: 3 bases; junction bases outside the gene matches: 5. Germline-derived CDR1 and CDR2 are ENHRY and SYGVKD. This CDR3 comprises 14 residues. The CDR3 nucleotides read TGTGCCATCAGTGACCCGGGGGAGGGCTACGAGCAGTACTTC. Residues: CAISDPGEGYEQYF.

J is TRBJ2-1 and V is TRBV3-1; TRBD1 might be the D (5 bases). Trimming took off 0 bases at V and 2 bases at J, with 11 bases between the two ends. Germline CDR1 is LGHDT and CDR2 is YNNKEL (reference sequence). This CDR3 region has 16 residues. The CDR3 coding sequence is TGTGCCAGCAGCCAAGATTTGGGGCCCGCCTACAATGAGCAGTTCTTC. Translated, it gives CASSQDLGPAYNEQFF.

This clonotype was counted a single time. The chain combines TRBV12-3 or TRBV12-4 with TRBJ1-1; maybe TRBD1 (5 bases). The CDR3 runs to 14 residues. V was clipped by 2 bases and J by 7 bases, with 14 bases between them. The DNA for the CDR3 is TGTGCCAGCAGTTTAAGGACATTACTAAATGAAGCTTTCTTT. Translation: CASSLRTLLNEAFF.

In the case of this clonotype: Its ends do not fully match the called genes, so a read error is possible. The CDR3 DNA reads TGCAGCGTTCATCTGAAAACTGAAGCTTTCTTT. Its translation is CSVHLKTEAFF. This chain connects TRBV29-1 to TRBJ1-1, with unresolved D. CDR1 and CDR2 from the germline V gene are SQVTM and ANQGSEA. The CDR3 extends over 11 amino acids.

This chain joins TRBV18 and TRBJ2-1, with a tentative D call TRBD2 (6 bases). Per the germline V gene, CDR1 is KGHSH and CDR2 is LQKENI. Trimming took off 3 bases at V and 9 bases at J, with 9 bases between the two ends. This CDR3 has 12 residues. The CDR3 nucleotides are TGTGCCAGCTCACCCGGCGGGGCTGAGCAGTTCTTC. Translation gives CASSPGGAEQFF.

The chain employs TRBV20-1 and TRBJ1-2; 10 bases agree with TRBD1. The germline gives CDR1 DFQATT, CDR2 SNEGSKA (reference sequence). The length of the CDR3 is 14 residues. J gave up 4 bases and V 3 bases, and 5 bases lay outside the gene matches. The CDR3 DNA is TGCAGTGCTAGCGGACAGGGGGTTATCTATGGCTACACCTTC. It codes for CSASGQGVIYGYTF.

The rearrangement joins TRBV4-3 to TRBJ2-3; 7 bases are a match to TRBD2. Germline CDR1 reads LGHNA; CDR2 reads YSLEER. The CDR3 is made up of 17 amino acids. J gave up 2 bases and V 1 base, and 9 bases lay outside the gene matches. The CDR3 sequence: CASSQVPSGEYTDTQYF. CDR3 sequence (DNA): TGCGCCAGCAGCCAAGTTCCCAGCGGGGAATACACAGATACGCAGTATTTT.

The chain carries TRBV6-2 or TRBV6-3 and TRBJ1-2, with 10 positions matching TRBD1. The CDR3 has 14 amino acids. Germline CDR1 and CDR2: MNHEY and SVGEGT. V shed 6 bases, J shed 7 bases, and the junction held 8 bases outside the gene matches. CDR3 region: CASSRGQGSFGYTF. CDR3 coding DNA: TGTGCCAGCAGCCGGGGACAGGGGTCTTTTGGCTACACCTTC.

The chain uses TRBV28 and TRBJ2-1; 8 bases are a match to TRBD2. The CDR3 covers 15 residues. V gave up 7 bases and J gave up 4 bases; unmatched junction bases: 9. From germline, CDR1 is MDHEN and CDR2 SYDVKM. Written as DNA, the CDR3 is TGTGCCAGCATCCCTGGCGGGGGGCAATACAATGAGCAGTTCTTC. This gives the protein CASIPGGGQYNEQFF.

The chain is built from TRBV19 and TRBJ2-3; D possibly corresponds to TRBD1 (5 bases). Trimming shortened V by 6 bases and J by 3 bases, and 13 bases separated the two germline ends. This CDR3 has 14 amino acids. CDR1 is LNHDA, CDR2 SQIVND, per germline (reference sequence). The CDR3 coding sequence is TGTGCCAGTAGCATTGGGGCCTCAACAGATACGCAGTATTTT. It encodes CASSIGASTDTQYF.

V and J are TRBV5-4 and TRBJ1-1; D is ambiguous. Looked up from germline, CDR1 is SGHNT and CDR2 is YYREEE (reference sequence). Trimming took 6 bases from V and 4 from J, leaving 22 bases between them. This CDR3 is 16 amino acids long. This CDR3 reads CASTLGFGASGTEAFF. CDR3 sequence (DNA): TGTGCCAGCACCCTAGGCTTTGGAGCATCGGGCACTGAAGCTTTCTTT. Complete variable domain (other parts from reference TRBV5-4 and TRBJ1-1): ETGVTQSPTHLIKTRGQQVTLRCSSQSGHNTVSWYQQALGQGPQFIFQYYREEENGRGNFPPRFSGLQFPNYSSELNVNALELDDSALYLCASTLGFGASGTEAFFGQGTRLTVV.

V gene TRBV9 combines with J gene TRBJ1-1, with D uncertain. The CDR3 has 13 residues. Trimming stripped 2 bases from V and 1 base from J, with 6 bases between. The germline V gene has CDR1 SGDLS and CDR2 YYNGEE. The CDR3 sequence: CASSVKGNTEAFF. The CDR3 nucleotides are TGTGCCAGCAGCGTTAAGGGGAACACTGAAGCTTTCTTT.

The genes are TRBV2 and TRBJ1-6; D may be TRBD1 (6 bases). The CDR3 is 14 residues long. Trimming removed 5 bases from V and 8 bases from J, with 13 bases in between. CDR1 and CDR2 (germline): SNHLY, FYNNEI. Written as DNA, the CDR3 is TGTGCCAGCAGTTCAGGGGTCCAATATTCACCCCTCCACTTT. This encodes CASSSGVQYSPLHF.

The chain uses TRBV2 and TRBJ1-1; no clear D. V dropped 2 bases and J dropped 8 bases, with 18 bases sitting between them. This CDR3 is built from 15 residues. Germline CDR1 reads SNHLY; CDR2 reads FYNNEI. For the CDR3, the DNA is TGTGCCAGCAGTGAAATGGGTGGGCAGATATCCGAAGCTTTCTTT. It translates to CASSEMGGQISEAFF.

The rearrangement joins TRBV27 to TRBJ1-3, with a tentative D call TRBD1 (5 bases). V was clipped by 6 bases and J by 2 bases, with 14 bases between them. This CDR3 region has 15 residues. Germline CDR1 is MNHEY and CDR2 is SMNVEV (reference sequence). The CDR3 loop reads CASSIQGVPGNTIYF. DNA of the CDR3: TGTGCCAGCAGCATCCAGGGAGTCCCTGGAAACACCATATATTTT.

CDR3 DNA: TGCGCCAGCAGCCAAGAGGGGACTAGCGGGTCTATTGAGCAGTTCTTC. Amino acids: CASSQEGTSGSIEQFF. The chain uses TRBV4-1 and TRBJ2-1; 12 bases are a match to TRBD2. CDR1 and CDR2 from the germline V gene are MGHRA and YSYEKL. Losses at the gene ends were 0 bases for V and 9 bases for J; bases not matched to a gene: 6. The CDR3 covers 16 residues.

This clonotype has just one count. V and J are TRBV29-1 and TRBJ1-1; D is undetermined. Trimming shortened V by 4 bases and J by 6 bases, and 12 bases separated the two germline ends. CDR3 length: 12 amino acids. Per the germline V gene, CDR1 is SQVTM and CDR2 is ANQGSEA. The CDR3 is CSVAADGAEAFF. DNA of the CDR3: TGCAGCGTTGCGGCGGACGGCGCTGAAGCTTTCTTT. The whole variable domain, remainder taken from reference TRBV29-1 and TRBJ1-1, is SAVISQKPSRDICQRGTSLTIQCQVDSQVTMMFWYRQQPGQSLTLIATANQGSEATYESGFVIDKFPISRPNLTFSTLTVSNMSPEDSSIYLCSVAADGAEAFFGQGTRLTVV.

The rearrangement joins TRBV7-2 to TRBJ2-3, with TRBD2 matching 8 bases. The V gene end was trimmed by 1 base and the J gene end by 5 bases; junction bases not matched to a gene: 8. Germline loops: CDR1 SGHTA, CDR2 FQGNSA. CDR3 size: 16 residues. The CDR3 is CASSLGPGGPIDTQYF. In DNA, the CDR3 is TGTGCCAGCAGCTTAGGACCGGGGGGGCCTATAGATACGCAGTATTTT.

CDR3 amino acids: CSVAIAGSSYEQYF. CDR3 nucleotide sequence: TGCAGCGTCGCCATAGCGGGGTCCAGCTACGAGCAGTACTTC. The gene calls are TRBV29-1 and TRBJ2-7, with 8 bases aligning to TRBD2. With V trimmed by 6 bases and J by 3 bases, 10 bases remained unmatched. The CDR3 has 14 residues. Germline V gene data show CDR1 as SQVTM and CDR2 as ANQGSEA.

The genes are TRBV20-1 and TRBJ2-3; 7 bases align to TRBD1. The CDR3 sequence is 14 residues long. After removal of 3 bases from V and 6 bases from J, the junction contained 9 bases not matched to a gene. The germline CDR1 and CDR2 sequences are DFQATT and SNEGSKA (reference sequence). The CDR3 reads CSARDLRGLDTQYF. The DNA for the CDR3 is TGCAGTGCTAGGGATTTAAGGGGGCTGGATACGCAGTATTTT.

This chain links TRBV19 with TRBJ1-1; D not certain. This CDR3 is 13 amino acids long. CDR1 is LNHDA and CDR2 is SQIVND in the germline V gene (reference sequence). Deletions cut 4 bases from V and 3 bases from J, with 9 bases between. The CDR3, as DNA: TGTGCCAGTAGTACCAGACGGGACACTGAAGCTTTCTTT. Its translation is CASSTRRDTEAFF.

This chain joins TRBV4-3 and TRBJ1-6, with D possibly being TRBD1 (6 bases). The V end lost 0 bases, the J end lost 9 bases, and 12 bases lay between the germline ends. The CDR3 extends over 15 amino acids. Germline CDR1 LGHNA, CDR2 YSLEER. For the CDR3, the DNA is TGCGCCAGCAGCCAAGATCCCCTACAGGGTTCACCCCTCCACTTT. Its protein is CASSQDPLQGSPLHF.

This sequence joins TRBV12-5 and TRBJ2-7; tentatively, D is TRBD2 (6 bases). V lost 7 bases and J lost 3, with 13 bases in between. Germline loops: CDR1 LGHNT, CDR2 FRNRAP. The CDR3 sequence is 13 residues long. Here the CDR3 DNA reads TGTGCTAGTGTGGGTAGCGGTATCTACGAGCAGTACTTC. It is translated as CASVGSGIYEQYF.